This T cell receptor (beta chain) appears in the sequencing data of a study of molecular identifiers for immune sequencing clone quantification. Across the study: In the replicates, RNA derived from around 20,000 or 99,000 naive CD8 cells was divided into five parts, and four were sequenced. Whole-study results and caveats: Barcode sharing among identical TCR molecules could make large clones appear smaller.

The authors gated naive CD8 T cells as CD8+CD4-CCR7+CD45RA+ for sorting. Of note for this clonotype: Its antigen remains unknown.

Preparation of the bulk TCR libraries relied on previously described methods and listed TCR primers. TCRdb used MiXCR to reprocess the PCR reads, holding one entry per CDR3 protein. Altogether about 640,000 distinct CDR3 sequences are present, 15% to 20% being singletons, with the ten largest covering roughly 0.83%. The material sequenced was naive CD8+ T cells from blood, with Jurkat cell RNA spiked in. This sample's subset: FACS-sorted CD8+CD4-CCR7+CD45RA+ naive T cells. The receptor's source is a human donor in good health. Some libraries in this study had Jurkat cell RNA spiked in.

As DNA, the CDR3 is TGTGCCAGCGACCCGGGAAACGCCTACGAGCAGTACTTC. Protein product: CASDPGNAYEQYF. This chain links TRBV18 with TRBJ2-7, with D maybe TRBD2 (5 bases). The germline CDR1 and CDR2 sequences are KGHSH and LQKENI. This CDR3 is 13 amino acids long. V was pared by 8 bases and J by 2 bases, with 13 bases between.